This T cell receptor (beta chain) was identified in a study of T cells in Graves' hyperthyroidism and ophthalmopathy. Study in general: Peripheral blood sampling occurred at initial diagnosis, before any treatment.

Regarding the study as a whole: Expanded thyroid clonotypes (above 0.001) were mostly also found in blood.

This clonotype was recorded a few times. Antigen unknown. TCR beta CDR3 sequences were amplified from RNA transcripts. When the TCR CDR3 underwent first-round RT-PCR, the HTBI primer set was used. MiXCR, run by TCRdb on the multiplex PCR reads, gives a single entry per CDR3 protein. The data show some 270,000 distinct CDR3 sequences, 13% seen once. Lactation, pregnancy, other autoimmune disease or uncontrolled infection led to exclusion of patients. The blood specimen was taken at initial hyperthyroidism diagnosis, before any ophthalmopathy symptoms. Germline CDR1 reads SQVTM; CDR2 reads ANQGSEA. Deletions cut 7 bases from V and 4 bases from J, with 20 bases between. The CDR3 covers 15 residues.

The receptor was derived from a woman aged 25 to 39 with Graves' hyperthyroidism that later progressed to Graves' ophthalmopathy. The chain links TRBV29-1 to TRBJ1-3; D is possibly TRBD1 (5 bases). The sequenced sample was blood. CDR3: CSASDSFRAGNTIYF. As DNA, the CDR3 is TGCAGCGCCTCCGACAGCTTCCGAGCAGGAAACACCATATATTTT.